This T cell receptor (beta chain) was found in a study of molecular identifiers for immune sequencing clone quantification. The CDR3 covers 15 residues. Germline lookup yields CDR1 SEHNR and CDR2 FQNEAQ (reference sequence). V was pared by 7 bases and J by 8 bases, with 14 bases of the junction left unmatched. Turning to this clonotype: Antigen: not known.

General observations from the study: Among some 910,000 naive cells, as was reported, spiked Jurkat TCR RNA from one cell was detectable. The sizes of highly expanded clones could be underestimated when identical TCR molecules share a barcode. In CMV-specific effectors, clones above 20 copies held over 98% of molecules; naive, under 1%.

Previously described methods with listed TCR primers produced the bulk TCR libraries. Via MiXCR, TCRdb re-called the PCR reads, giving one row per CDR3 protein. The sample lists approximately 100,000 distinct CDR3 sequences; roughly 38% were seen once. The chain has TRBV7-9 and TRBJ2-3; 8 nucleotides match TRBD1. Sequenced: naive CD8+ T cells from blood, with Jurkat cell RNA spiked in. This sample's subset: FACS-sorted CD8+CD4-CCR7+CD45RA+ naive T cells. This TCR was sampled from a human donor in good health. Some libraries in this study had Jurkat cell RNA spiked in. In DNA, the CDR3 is TGTGCCAGCAACCCGACAGGGGCCATGTCAGCTACGCAGTATTTT. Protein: CASNPTGAMSATQYF.